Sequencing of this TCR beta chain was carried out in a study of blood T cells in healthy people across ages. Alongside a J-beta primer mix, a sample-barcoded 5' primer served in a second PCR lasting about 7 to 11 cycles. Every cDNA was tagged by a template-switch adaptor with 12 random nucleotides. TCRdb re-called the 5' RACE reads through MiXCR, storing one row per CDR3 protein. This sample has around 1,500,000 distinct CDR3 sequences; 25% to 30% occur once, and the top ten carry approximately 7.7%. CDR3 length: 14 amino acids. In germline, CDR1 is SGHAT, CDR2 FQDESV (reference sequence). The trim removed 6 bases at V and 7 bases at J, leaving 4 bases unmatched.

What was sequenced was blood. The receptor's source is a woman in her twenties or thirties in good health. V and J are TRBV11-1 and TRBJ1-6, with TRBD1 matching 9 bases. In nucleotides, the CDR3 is TGTGCCAGCAGATTACAGGGGGCCAATTCACCCCTCCACTTT. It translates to CASRLQGANSPLHF.